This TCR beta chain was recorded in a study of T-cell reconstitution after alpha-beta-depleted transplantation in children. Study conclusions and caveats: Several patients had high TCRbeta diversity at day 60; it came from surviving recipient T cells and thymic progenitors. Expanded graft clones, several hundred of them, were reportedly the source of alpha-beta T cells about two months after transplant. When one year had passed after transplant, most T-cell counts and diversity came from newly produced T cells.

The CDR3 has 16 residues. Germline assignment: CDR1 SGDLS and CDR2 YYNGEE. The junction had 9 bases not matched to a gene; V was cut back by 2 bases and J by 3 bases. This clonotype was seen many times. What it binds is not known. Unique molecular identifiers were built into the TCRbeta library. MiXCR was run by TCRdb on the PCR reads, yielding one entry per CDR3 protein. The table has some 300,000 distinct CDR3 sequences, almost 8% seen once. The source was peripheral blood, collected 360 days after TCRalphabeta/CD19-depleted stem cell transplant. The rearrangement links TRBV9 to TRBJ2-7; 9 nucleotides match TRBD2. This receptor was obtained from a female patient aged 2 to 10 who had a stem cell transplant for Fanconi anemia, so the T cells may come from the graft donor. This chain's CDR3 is CASSVASGIGGYEQYF. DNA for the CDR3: TGTGCCAGCAGCGTTGCTAGCGGGATAGGTGGCTACGAGCAGTACTTC.